The 22 T cell receptor beta chains below come from one sample, sequenced in a study of Graves' ophthalmopathy and Graves' hyperthyroidism. For repertoire sequencing, the TCR beta CDR3 regions were amplified from RNA transcripts. An initial RT-PCR round employing HTBI primers preceded a second-round multiplex PCR. Each CDR3 protein is one row after TCRdb ran MiXCR on the multiplex PCR reads. Among hundreds of thousands of distinct CDR3 sequences listed, approximately 21% were seen once. Sequencing was carried out using peripheral blood. The receptors shown here come from a woman between 18 and 29 years old with stable Graves' hyperthyroidism.

This clonotype was seen ten or more times. The V call is TRBV2, the J call TRBJ2-3, with 13 bases fitting TRBD2. CDR3 size: 16 residues. Germline-derived CDR1 and CDR2 are SNHLY and FYNNEI. Trimming cost V 7 bases and J 4 bases; bases outside gene matches: 8. The CDR3: CASTFTSGRASDTQYF. The CDR3 bases are TGTGCCAGCACCTTCACTAGCGGGAGGGCCTCAGATACGCAGTATTTT.

The chain has TRBV6-1 and TRBJ1-5; D gene ambiguous. The V gene lost 5 bases and the J gene lost 6 bases, with 17 bases spanning the gap. Germline V gives CDR1 MNHNS, CDR2 SASEGT. CDR3 size: 15 residues. The CDR3 reads CASSSMRAGSQPQHF. DNA of the CDR3: TGTGCCAGCAGTAGTATGAGGGCCGGTAGTCAGCCCCAGCATTTT.

In its sample, this clonotype was seen many times. J is TRBJ2-5 and V is TRBV7-2, with D perhaps matching TRBD1 or TRBD2 (5 bases each). The ends were cut back, 5 bases at V and 4 bases at J, with 17 bases in the middle. Germline V lookup: CDR1 SGHTA, CDR2 FQGNSA. This CDR3 comprises 15 residues. The CDR3 loop is CASSGSFQRGETQYF. The CDR3 DNA reads as TGTGCCAGCAGCGGTAGCTTCCAGAGGGGAGAGACCCAGTACTTC.

The table lists this clonotype with a count of one. This chain connects TRBV24-1 to TRBJ2-5, with D tentatively TRBD2 (5 bases). This CDR3 is built from 16 residues. CDR1 KGHDR and CDR2 SFDVKD come from the germline V gene. Trimming removed 1 base at V and 4 bases at J, with 15 bases between. CDR3 in amino acids: CATSDFGARVGETQYF. In DNA form, the CDR3 reads TGTGCCACCAGTGATTTCGGAGCGAGGGTAGGAGAGACCCAGTACTTC.

This clonotype was counted at least ten times. V is TRBV5-1 and J is TRBJ2-5, with D tentatively TRBD2 (5 bases). V lost 0 bases and J 5 bases, leaving 14 bases between the germline ends. The germline CDR1 and CDR2 sequences are SGHRS and YFSETQ. This CDR3 region has 15 residues. The CDR3 protein is CASSLDGMTVETQYF. The DNA of the CDR3 is TGCGCCAGCAGCTTGGACGGGATGACGGTGGAGACCCAGTACTTC. Filled out from reference TRBV5-1 and TRBJ2-5, the complete variable domain reads KAGVTQTPRYLIKTRGQQVTLSCSPISGHRSVSWYQQTPGQGLQFLFEYFSETQRNKGNFPGRFSGRQFSNSRSEMNVSTLELGDSALYLCASSLDGMTVETQYFGPGTRLLVL.

The chain recombines TRBV11-2 with TRBJ2-5; D is unclear. The germline V gene has CDR1 SGHAT and CDR2 FQNNGV. V lost 5 bases, J lost 4 bases, and 11 bases lay in between. This CDR3 is built from 13 residues. The DNA of the CDR3 is TGTGCCAGCAGCGCCTCCAGCCCAGAGACCCAGTACTTC. Amino acid sequence: CASSASSPETQYF.

This clonotype was seen more than once but under ten times. J is TRBJ2-2 and V is TRBV6-5; D ambiguous. Deletions cut 5 bases from V and 3 bases from J, with 10 bases between. This CDR3 has 14 residues. Germline V lookup: CDR1 MNHEY, CDR2 SVGAGI. The CDR3 here is CASSTWQYTGELFF. Here the CDR3 DNA reads TGTGCCAGCAGTACTTGGCAATACACCGGGGAGCTGTTTTTT.

V gene TRBV28 combines with J gene TRBJ2-2; 9 bases fit TRBD1. Germline lookup yields CDR1 MDHEN and CDR2 SYDVKM. The V and J ends lost 8 bases and 7 bases, in that order; junction bases with no gene match: 5. This CDR3 is built from 13 residues. Here the CDR3 reads CASGTGKIGELFF. CDR3 nucleotides: TGTGCCAGCGGGACAGGGAAGATCGGGGAGCTGTTTTTT.

This clonotype was counted many times. For the CDR3, the DNA is TGTGCCAGCAGCCGTAGCGGGACCACGAACACCGGGGAGCTGTTTTTT. The encoded protein is CASSRSGTTNTGELFF. The chain links TRBV4-2 to TRBJ2-2; TRBD2 agrees at 8 bases. The germline CDR1 and CDR2 sequences are LGHNA and YNFKEQ. The CDR3 runs 16 residues. V lost 4 bases and J lost 0; bases outside the gene matches: 4.

This clonotype was recorded many times. The chain employs TRBV14 and TRBJ2-7; D tentatively fits TRBD1 or TRBD2 (5 bases each). CDR3 length: 16 amino acids. Deletions cut 3 bases from V and 6 bases from J, with 21 bases between. Looked up from germline, CDR1 is SGHDN and CDR2 is FVKESK. In DNA form, the CDR3 reads TGTGCCAGCAGCCACTTATTTGGGGACGGCGAGAGCGAGCAGTACTTC. Protein: CASSHLFGDGESEQYF.

This clonotype was observed many times. The chain employs TRBV12-3 or TRBV12-4 and TRBJ2-4, with D unresolved. This CDR3 comprises 14 residues. The V end was cut by 10 bases, the J end by 0 bases, with 13 bases between. CDR3 nucleotides: TGTGCCACCCCCGATAGACAAGCCAAAAACATTCAGTACTTC. Translation gives CATPDRQAKNIQYF.

In its sample, this clonotype was seen a few times. The chain joins TRBV6-5 to TRBJ2-7; 11 bases map to TRBD1. V shed 2 bases and J 3 bases; nucleotides not matched to a gene: 6. Germline V gene data show CDR1 as MNHEY and CDR2 as SVGAGI. The CDR3 loop spans 16 amino acids. CDR3 sequence (DNA): TGTGCCAGCAGTTACGGAGGCGGGACAGGGGGCTACGAGCAGTACTTC. It yields the protein CASSYGGGTGGYEQYF.

This clonotype was detected only a few times. The gene calls are TRBV6-5 and TRBJ1-2; possible D gene TRBD1, 5 bases. The germline V gene encodes CDR1 MNHEY and CDR2 SVGAGI. With 0 bases removed from V and 4 bases from J, the gap between germline ends came to 12 bases. The CDR3 runs to 15 residues. This CDR3 is CASSYSGTRIYGYTF. The DNA for the CDR3 is TGTGCCAGCAGTTACTCGGGGACGCGGATCTATGGCTACACCTTC.

This clonotype was recorded many times. The CDR3 bases are TGCGCCAGCAGCCAAGAATCCGGGCCCACCTCTGGAAACACCATATATTTT. It encodes CASSQESGPTSGNTIYF. This rearrangement joins TRBV4-1 to TRBJ1-3; no clear D gene. Germline CDR1 MGHRA, CDR2 YSYEKL. The CDR3 has 17 residues. The V end was cut by 0 bases, the J end by 0 bases, with 12 bases between.

In this sample, this clonotype turned up many times. V usage is TRBV2 and J usage is TRBJ2-7, with a weak D call TRBD2 (6 bases). Trimming left V 7 bases short and J 7 bases short, with 20 bases between. Germline V gives CDR1 SNHLY, CDR2 FYNNEI. The CDR3 covers 14 residues. The CDR3 coding sequence is TGTGCCAGCAATTTAAACGGGAGAACGAAAGAGCAGTACTTC. Translated: CASNLNGRTKEQYF.

The chain links TRBV5-1 to TRBJ2-7; D is tentatively TRBD1 or TRBD2 (5 bases each). This CDR3 comprises 15 residues. Germline V gene lookup returns CDR1 SGHRS and CDR2 YFSETQ. Between the trimmed V and J ends, which lost 2 bases and 2 bases, there was a span of 14 bases. This CDR3 is CASSFREGDPYEQYF. The CDR3 DNA reads TGCGCCAGCAGCTTCCGCGAAGGGGACCCCTACGAGCAGTACTTC.

The chain has TRBV28 and TRBJ1-2; 9 nucleotides line up with TRBD1. After removal of 5 bases from V and 7 bases from J, the junction contained 11 bases not matched to a gene. CDR3 length: 15 amino acids. Germline CDR1 is MDHEN and CDR2 is SYDVKM. The CDR3 is CASSANTGGALGYTF. The CDR3 DNA is TGTGCCAGCAGTGCCAACACAGGGGGCGCGCTTGGCTACACCTTC.

This clonotype was observed many times. The rearrangement links TRBV19 to TRBJ2-2, with 8 bases fitting TRBD2. The CDR3 extends over 16 amino acids. The V segment lost 5 bases and the J segment 2 bases; nucleotides outside the gene matches: 7. Germline assignment: CDR1 LNHDA and CDR2 SQIVND (reference sequence). The CDR3 sequence: CASSLWLAGNTGELFF. CDR3 DNA: TGTGCCAGTAGTCTCTGGCTAGCGGGTAACACCGGGGAGCTGTTTTTT.

There are many counts of this clonotype. The chain has TRBV18 and TRBJ2-2; D possibly corresponds to TRBD1 (6 bases). The CDR3 loop spans 16 amino acids. Deletions cut 3 bases from V and 0 bases from J, with 11 bases between. Per germline, CDR1 KGHSH and CDR2 LQKENI. The CDR3 loop is CASSPRGGTNTGELFF. For the CDR3, the DNA is TGTGCCAGCTCACCGAGAGGGGGTACGAACACCGGGGAGCTGTTTTTT.

There are many counts of this clonotype. The rearrangement uses TRBV20-1 and TRBJ1-6, with TRBD1 identical over 9 bases. V was clipped by 6 bases and J by 8 bases; unmatched bases: 11. Germline values: CDR1 DFQATT, CDR2 SNEGSKA (reference sequence). The CDR3 sequence is 15 residues long. The CDR3 protein is CSATILQGAHSPLHF. The CDR3 DNA reads TGCAGTGCAACAATACTACAGGGGGCTCATTCACCCCTCCACTTT.

This chain links TRBV5-5 with TRBJ2-4, with 7 nucleotides matching TRBD2. Germline V CDR1 and CDR2: SGHKS, YYEKEE (reference sequence). The CDR3 is made up of 15 amino acids. V dropped 4 bases and J dropped 11; count of bases not matched to a gene: 15. The CDR3 bases are TGTGCCAGCAGCCCCGGGACTACGGCGGGTTTAGTTCAGTACTTC. Amino acid sequence: CASSPGTTAGLVQYF.

The genes are TRBV14 and TRBJ2-7; D remains ambiguous. Looked up from germline, CDR1 is SGHDN and CDR2 is FVKESK. Trimming took 4 bases from V and 0 from J, leaving 13 bases between them. The CDR3 covers 15 residues. The CDR3 region has the DNA TGTGCCAGCAGCCTTGGCTCGGCACCCTCCTACGAGCAGTACTTC. Protein sequence: CASSLGSAPSYEQYF.